The subject of this entry is one TCR beta chain. What it recognizes is unknown. The authors prepared the TCRbeta library with unique molecular identifiers. TCRdb passed the PCR reads through MiXCR, listing each CDR3 protein once. The table records 200,000 to 300,000 distinct CDR3 sequences, more than 20% of them present only once. The data belong to a study of T-cell reconstitution after alpha-beta-depleted transplantation in children. CDR3 length: 16 amino acids. Trimming took 5 bases from V and 0 from J, leaving 17 bases between them. Study-wide findings and caveats: As was reported, about two months after transplant, alpha-beta T cells came from several hundred expanded graft clones. Most T-cell counts and diversity one year after the transplant came from T cells that were newly produced. Certain patients had high TCRbeta diversity at day 60, and it came from recipient T cells and thymic progenitors that survived.

This material consisted of PBMCs, mostly from graft donor cells, taken 360 days after TCRalphabeta/CD19-depleted stem cell transplant. The chain employs TRBV12-3 or TRBV12-4 and TRBJ2-7; D possibly corresponds to TRBD1 (5 bases). This receptor was taken from a female patient aged 2 to 10 who had a stem cell transplant for congenital amegakaryocytic thrombocytopenia, so the T cells may come from the graft donor. The CDR3 DNA is TGTGCCAGCAGTCCTTCCGCAGGGCTGATCTCCTACGAGCAGTACTTC. Protein: CASSPSAGLISYEQYF.